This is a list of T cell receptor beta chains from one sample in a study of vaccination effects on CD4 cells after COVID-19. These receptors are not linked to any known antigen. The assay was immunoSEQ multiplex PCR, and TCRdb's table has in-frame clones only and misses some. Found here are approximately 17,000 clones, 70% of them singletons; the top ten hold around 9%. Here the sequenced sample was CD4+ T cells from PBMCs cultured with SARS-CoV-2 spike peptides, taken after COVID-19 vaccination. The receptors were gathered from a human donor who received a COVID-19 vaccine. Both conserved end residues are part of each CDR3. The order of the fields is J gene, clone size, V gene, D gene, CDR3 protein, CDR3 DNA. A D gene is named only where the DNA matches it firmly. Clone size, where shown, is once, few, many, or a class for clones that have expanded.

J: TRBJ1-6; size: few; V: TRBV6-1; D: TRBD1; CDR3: CASSNPGQGSSPLHF; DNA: TGTGCCAGCAGCAATCCGGGACAGGGCTCTTCACCCCTCCACTTT
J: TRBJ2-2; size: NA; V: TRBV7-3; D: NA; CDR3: CASSLASTGELFF; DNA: TGTGCCAGCAGCTTAGCGAGCACCGGGGAGCTGTTTTTT
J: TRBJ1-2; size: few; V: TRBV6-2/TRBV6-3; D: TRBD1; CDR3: CASSSRAGQLYGYTF; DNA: TGTGCCAGCAGCTCCCGAGCGGGACAGCTCTATGGCTACACCTTC
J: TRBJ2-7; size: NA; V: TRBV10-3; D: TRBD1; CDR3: CAISGTGAREQYF; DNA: TGTGCCATCTCCGGGACAGGGGCTCGAGAGCAGTACTTC
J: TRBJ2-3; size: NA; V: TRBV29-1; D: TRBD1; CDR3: CSGSIQGPRTDTQYF; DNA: TGCAGCGGATCCATACAGGGGCCGAGAACAGATACGCAGTATTTT
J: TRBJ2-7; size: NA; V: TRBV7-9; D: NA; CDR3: CASSLTGRTPYEQYF; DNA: TGTGCCAGCAGCCTCACGGGACGGACACCCTACGAGCAGTACTTC
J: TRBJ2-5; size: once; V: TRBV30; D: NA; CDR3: CAWSVRGARETQYF; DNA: TGTGCCTGGAGTGTACGGGGGGCGCGTGAGACCCAGTACTTC
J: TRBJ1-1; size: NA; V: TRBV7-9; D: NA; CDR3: CASSLVQGGTEAFF; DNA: TGTGCCAGCAGCTTAGTTCAGGGTGGCACTGAAGCTTTCTTT
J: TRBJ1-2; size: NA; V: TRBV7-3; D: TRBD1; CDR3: CASSRTGQGYGYTF; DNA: TGTGCCAGCAGCAGGACGGGACAGGGGTATGGCTACACCTTC
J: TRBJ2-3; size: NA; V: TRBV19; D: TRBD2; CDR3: CASSVAGETQYF; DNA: TGTGCCAGTAGTGTAGCGGGGGAAACGCAGTATTTT
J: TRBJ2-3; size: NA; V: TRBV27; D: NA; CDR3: CASRYPGATDTQYF; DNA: TGTGCCAGCAGATACCCAGGGGCAACAGATACGCAGTATTTT
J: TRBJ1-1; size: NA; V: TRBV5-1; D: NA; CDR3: CASSLRPTREAFF; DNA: TGCGCCAGCAGCTTGCGGCCAACCCGTGAAGCTTTCTTT
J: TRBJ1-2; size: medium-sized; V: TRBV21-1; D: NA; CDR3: CASRRRRAHKPNYGYTF; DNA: TGTGCCAGCAGACGTCGGAGGGCACACAAGCCTAACTATGGCTACACCTTC